This T cell receptor beta chain was sequenced for a study of CD8+ T cells in alopecia areata. Study in general: The investigators scored severity in treated patients by the percentage of affected scalp area.

Reverse transcribed after extraction, RNA yielded cDNA as the sequencing template. Profiled with immunoSEQ multiplex PCR; TCRdb holds only in-frame clones, not every one. The sample shows some 80,000 clones, about 71% of them seen only once. Treatment denoted: oral pan-JAK inhibitor, 5-10 mg twice daily. With respect to this clone: Its antigen is not identified.

Findings and limits, study-wide: Lesional scalp, especially alopecia totalis/universalis, showed higher clonality than normal scalp. Sequencing of scalp tissue also captures the resident alphabeta T cells of normal skin. Patients shared TCRs less clearly than mice did, possibly owing to HLA.

Trimming stripped 6 bases from V and 2 bases from J, with 9 bases between. The germline gives CDR1 MNHEY, CDR2 SMNVEV (reference sequence). The CDR3 runs 13 residues. This clonotype originated in a human donor with alopecia areata. The specimen was CD8+ T cells sorted from blood, collected at week 24, from a patient treated with tofacitinib. The V gene is TRBV27, the J gene TRBJ2-3; D not certain. The CDR3 bases are TGTGCCAGCAGCAGGAGACCCACAGATACGCAGTATTTT. It codes for CASSRRPTDTQYF.